The T cell receptor beta chain under discussion was sequenced for a study of T cell responses to AZD1222 COVID-19 vaccine. General observations from the study: When two AZD1222 doses had been given, Spike-specific TCR breadth and depth rose. Nearly half of spike-specific TCRs reportedly target unmutated variant regions. Recipients of AZD1222 seropositive at baseline numbered only five or six. White British ancestry dominated among donors, who included more females, and clonal diversity was possibly underestimated.

Measured with immunoSEQ multiplex PCR; TCRdb has only the in-frame clones, and not every one. The table shows under 90,000 clones, with approximately 83% occurring only once. CDR1 and CDR2 (germline): SEHNR, FQNEAQ (reference sequence). V shed 5 bases and J shed 0 bases, with 15 bases lying between them. The CDR3 covers 16 residues. A remark on this clone: Its target is unknown.

The rearrangement joins TRBV7-9 to TRBJ2-3; D is possibly TRBD2 (5 bases). The clonotype was recovered from an adult who received the AZD1222 COVID-19 vaccine. The sequencing here drew on peripheral blood, taken 28 days after the second AZD1222 dose. This CDR3 reads CASSNGRGTSTDTQYF. DNA of the CDR3: TGTGCCAGCAGCAACGGTCGGGGTACTAGCACAGATACGCAGTATTTT.